This paragraph covers one T cell receptor (beta chain) sequence. Its antigen is as yet unknown. This record comes from a study of PD-1 blockade in classical Hodgkin lymphoma. Patients all relapsed after autologous stem cell transplantation, and there was variation in brentuximab vedotin exposure. Complete response, partial response or progressive disease were the best responses. Sequencing used immunoSEQ multiplex PCR; TCRdb keeps in-frame clones, though not all of them. The table lists over 20,000 clones, around 84% of them singletons. Study-wide findings and caveats: The diversity seen at baseline in complete responders resembled that of newly diagnosed patients. CD4+ TCR diversity, unlike CD8+, climbed significantly by C4D1. Repertoire difference causes, possibly disease activity or prior therapy, remain undefined.

This receptor was identified in a human donor with classical Hodgkin lymphoma. Specimen: peripheral blood mononuclear cells (PBMCs), collected at baseline.

The CDR3 DNA follows: TGTGCCAGCAGCTTAGCGGGGAGCTCTGGAAACACCATATATTTT. This codes for CASSLAGSSGNTIYF. This rearrangement joins TRBV7-8 to TRBJ1-3; unclear D gene. This CDR3 region has 15 residues. V lost 0 bases and J 0 bases, leaving 6 bases between the germline ends. The germline CDR1 and CDR2 sequences are SGHVS and FQNEAQ.